This T cell receptor beta chain was captured in a study of T cell repertoires in cytomegalovirus infection. At the level of the study: Shared public TCR beta signatures pointed to both CMV infection and a matching HLA type.

Details on this clonotype: Its target is unknown.

The V gene's germline CDR1 is MNHNY and CDR2 SVGAGI (reference sequence). The ends lost 0 bases at V and 2 bases at J; junction bases unmatched: 13. The CDR3 is 19 amino acids. TCRdb re-called the reads through MiXCR, storing one row per CDR3 protein. The data show about 500,000 distinct CDR3 sequences, around 30% seen once. Findings of the study overall: Pooled public TCR beta family frequency picked out CMV carriers with the relevant HLA. Clonotype analysis showed dominance of the ex vivo response by HLA-C-restricted CMV-specific TCR beta clonotypes.

This sample comprised cultured PBMCs, obtained from culture after CMV antigen stimulation. The TCR sequence derives from a human donor in good health (CMV status not recorded). Some clones in this sample may be carry-over from other donors' samples. The chain has TRBV6-6 and TRBJ2-3, with 8 bases that match TRBD2. The CDR3 sequence is CASSYSKSGTRLFTDTQYF. The CDR3 DNA is TGTGCCAGCAGTTACTCGAAAAGCGGGACTAGACTTTTCACAGATACGCAGTATTTT.